The clone carrying this T cell receptor beta chain was observed many times. Antigen unknown. This sample was included in a study of T cells in Graves' hyperthyroidism and ophthalmopathy. Study-level results: Median prediction lead before ophthalmopathy onset was 6 to 8 months with the model. Expanded thyroid clonotypes (above 0.001) were mostly also found in blood.

Clinical symptoms, serum thyroxine and TRAb, thyroid ultrasound and orbital computed tomography were used for the diagnoses. The PBMCs had their origin in 7.5 to 10 ml of fresh peripheral blood. The CDR3 loop spans 13 amino acids. Trimming cost V 8 bases and J 0 bases, with 10 bases left between them. Amplification yielded TCR beta CDR3 regions, with RNA transcripts as the source. HTBI primers drove first-round RT-PCR of the TCR CDR3. TCRdb reprocessed the multiplex PCR reads with MiXCR, giving one entry per CDR3 protein. The data contain 640,000 or so distinct CDR3 sequences, around 15% of them seen just once; the ten biggest clones take up 3.5% to 4.5%.

This sequence joins TRBV12-3 or TRBV12-4 and TRBJ1-1; a weak D match, TRBD1 (6 bases). The receptor's source is a woman in her thirties or forties with Graves' ophthalmopathy. Source material: blood. The CDR3 DNA reads TGTGCCAGCCTGGGACAAATGAACACTGAAGCTTTCTTT. Amino acid sequence: CASLGQMNTEAFF.